What follows are 25 T cell receptor beta chains derived from one specimen sequenced in a study of prognosis after radiotherapy for stage I lung cancer. With two-round multiplex PCR, TCR beta CDR3 sequences were amplified from genomic DNA. First-round PCR used primers specific to each TRBV and TRBJ gene. TCRdb redid the calling of the multiplex PCR reads with MiXCR, one entry per CDR3 protein. Of roughly 13,000 distinct CDR3 sequences in the sample, around 33% were seen once. Here the sequenced sample was PBMCs, taken before or after stereotactic body radiation therapy (not recorded which). The source is a donor of 50 years or more with non-small cell lung cancer.

There are a few counts of this clonotype. This rearrangement joins TRBV4-1 to TRBJ2-3, with D perhaps TRBD1 (6 bases). The CDR3 contains 15 residues. V lost 1 base to trimming and J lost 4 bases, with 12 bases between them. CDR1 and CDR2 (germline): MGHRA, YSYEKL. The CDR3 loop is CASSQVGRGADTQYF. For the CDR3, the DNA is TGCGCCAGCAGCCAAGTCGGCAGGGGTGCAGATACGCAGTATTTT.

This clonotype is classed as medium-sized. The chain couples TRBV27 to TRBJ1-3; D gene ambiguous. V was clipped by 5 bases and J by 1 base, with 9 bases between them. This CDR3 comprises 14 residues. The germline CDR1 and CDR2 sequences are MNHEY and SMNVEV (reference sequence). In DNA, the CDR3 is TGTGCCAGCAGTCCCCCCCTGTCTGGAAACACCATATATTTT. Translation: CASSPPLSGNTIYF.

This clonotype was detected many times. The V and J genes are TRBV20-1 and TRBJ2-4; 10 bases align to TRBD1. The CDR3 has 15 amino acids. J lost 2 bases, V lost 5 bases, and 6 bases had no gene match. The germline CDR1 and CDR2 sequences are DFQATT and SNEGSKA (reference sequence). The CDR3 region is CSAAGGQGTKNIQYF. The CDR3, as DNA: TGCAGTGCTGCGGGGGGACAGGGGACCAAAAACATTCAGTACTTC.

This clonotype is deemed large (0.1 to 1%). The junction shows a germline mismatch at one end, possibly a read error. The chain carries TRBV4-1 and TRBJ2-2, with 9 bases fitting TRBD2. This CDR3 has 18 residues. The germline gives CDR1 MGHRA, CDR2 YSYEKL. The CDR3 bases are TGTGCCAGCAGCCTAACCTTAGCTAGCGGGGTTAACACCGGGGAGCTGTTTTTT. Protein sequence: CASSLTLASGVNTGELFF.

The chain carries TRBV28 and TRBJ1-5, with D perhaps TRBD1 (5 bases). This CDR3 comprises 15 residues. V was shortened by 6 bases and J by 0 bases, with 12 bases between the two germline ends. CDR1 and CDR2 from the germline V gene are MDHEN and SYDVKM. This chain's CDR3 is CASRRGFYSNQPQHF. CDR3 bases: TGTGCCAGCAGGAGGGGATTTTATAGCAATCAGCCCCAGCATTTT.

About this clonotype itself: A read error is the likely source, as a far larger clone sits one nucleotide away. The rearrangement links TRBV6-8 to TRBJ2-2; possible D gene TRBD1, 5 bases. This CDR3 has 13 residues. CDR1 MNHGY and CDR2 SAAAGT come from the germline V gene. This chain's CDR3 is CVSTLGRFGELFF. CDR3 DNA sequence: TGTGTCAGCACTTTGGGGCGGTTCGGGGAGCTGTTTTTT.

By share, this clonotype ranks as medium-sized. V is TRBV5-1 and J is TRBJ1-6; D possibly corresponds to TRBD1 (5 bases). The V gene's germline CDR1 is SGHRS and CDR2 YFSETQ. The CDR3 sequence is 13 residues long. V was cut by 6 bases and J by 7 bases, with 11 bases left in between. The CDR3 nucleotides are TGCGCCAGCAAGACAGAGCCAAATTCACCCCTCCACTTT. It translates to CASKTEPNSPLHF.

This clonotype has ten or more counts. V gene TRBV4-1 combines with J gene TRBJ1-4; a possible D gene is TRBD1 (5 bases). CDR1 is MGHRA and CDR2 is YSYEKL in the germline V gene. The V gene lost 0 bases and the J gene lost 8 bases, with 16 bases spanning the gap. This CDR3 spans 16 amino acids. The CDR3 reads CASSQDWGRGEEKLFF. The CDR3 coding sequence is TGCGCCAGCAGCCAAGATTGGGGACGGGGGGAAGAAAAACTGTTTTTT.

Within the sample, this clonotype is medium-sized. This sequence joins TRBV20-1 and TRBJ2-3; D is unresolved. Germline lookup yields CDR1 DFQATT and CDR2 SNEGSKA (reference sequence). The V gene lost 6 bases and the J gene lost 2 bases, with 12 bases spanning the gap. This CDR3 spans 13 amino acids. The CDR3 region is CSAPDRPTDTQYF. CDR3 in DNA: TGCAGTGCCCCCGATCGCCCCACAGATACGCAGTATTTT.

As regards this clonotype: A far larger clone is off by one base, so a read error is likely. The chain combines TRBV27 with TRBJ1-5, with unresolved D. The CDR3 length is 11 residues. CDR1 is MNHEY, CDR2 SMNVEV, per germline (reference sequence). In DNA form, the CDR3 reads TGTGCCAGAAGTTCCGGGCTTACCCAGCATTTT. Translating it yields CARSSGLTQHF.

By share of the sample, this clonotype is medium-sized. The chain has TRBV27 and TRBJ2-7, with no clear D. Per germline, CDR1 MNHEY and CDR2 SMNVEV (reference sequence). Trimming cost V 10 bases and J 1 base, with 26 bases left between them. This CDR3 has 17 residues. CDR3 DNA: TGTGCCACAAACAATCTATTCCTAAACATCACGTCCTACGAGCAGTACTTC. Its protein product is CATNNLFLNITSYEQYF.

This clonotype has ten or more counts. The chain employs TRBV5-6 and TRBJ2-1; TRBD1 agrees at 10 bases. Losses at the gene ends were 3 bases for V and 9 bases for J; bases not matched to a gene: 6. This CDR3 comprises 14 residues. CDR1 and CDR2 (germline): SGHDT, YYEEEE. The CDR3 bases are TGTGCCAGCAGCTCGGGGACAGGGGACATTGAGCAGTTCTTC. Protein: CASSSGTGDIEQFF.

This clonotype was seen at least ten times. The chain is built from TRBV9 and TRBJ1-2; 7 bases fit TRBD1. The CDR3 covers 13 residues. The V gene's germline CDR1 is SGDLS and CDR2 YYNGEE. J lost 6 bases, V lost 1 base, and 3 bases had no gene match. The CDR3 sequence is CASSVSTGDGYTF. The CDR3 nucleotides are TGTGCCAGCAGCGTATCTACAGGGGATGGCTACACCTTC.

This clonotype came up many times. The chain recombines TRBV28 with TRBJ2-3; the match to TRBD1 covers 9 bases. Germline CDR1 and CDR2: MDHEN and SYDVKM. The V and J ends lost 4 bases and 1 base, in that order; junction bases with no gene match: 6. This CDR3 has 16 residues. CDR3 nucleotide sequence: TGTGCCAGCAGTTCGCCACAGGGGGCCGGCACAGATACGCAGTATTTT. Its protein is CASSSPQGAGTDTQYF. The entire variable domain, with the rest obtained from reference TRBV28 and TRBJ2-3, is as follows: DVKVTQSSRYLVKRTGEKVFLECVQDMDHENMFWYRQDPGLGLRLIYFSYDVKMKEKGDIPEGYSVSREKKERFSLILESASTNQTSMYLCASSSPQGAGTDTQYFGPGTRLTVL.

The genes are TRBV19 and TRBJ2-7; D unresolved. This CDR3 comprises 12 residues. Trimming cost V 7 bases and J 13 bases, with 20 bases left between them. The germline V gene has CDR1 LNHDA and CDR2 SQIVND (reference sequence). CDR3 protein: CASMDGSYDHYF. The CDR3 bases are TGTGCCAGTATGGACGGATCCTACGATCATTACTTC.

The chain employs TRBV12-3 or TRBV12-4 and TRBJ2-7; D is unresolved. This CDR3 region has 12 residues. V gave up 5 bases and J gave up 6 bases, with 11 bases separating them. CDR3 in amino acids: CASSRQWGEQYF. CDR3 DNA sequence: TGTGCCAGCAGTCGGCAGTGGGGCGAGCAGTACTTC.

This clonotype was detected only a few times. The CDR3 spells CASSYLHPSSYNSPLHF. CDR3 DNA: TGTGCCAGCAGTTATTTACACCCGAGCTCCTATAATTCACCCCTCCACTTT. This chain uses TRBV6-5 with TRBJ1-6; D remains unclear. Germline CDR1 reads MNHEY; CDR2 reads SVGAGI. The CDR3 consists of 17 residues. The V end lost 3 bases, the J end lost 0 bases, and 12 bases lay between the germline ends.

With regard to this clonotype: Given a far larger clone just one base away, this is likely a sequencing read error. The chain's CDR3 is CASSPTPAADTQYF. Written as DNA, the CDR3 is TGTGCCAGCAGCCCCACCCCCGCGGCAGATACGCAGTATTTT. The rearrangement joins TRBV7-3 to TRBJ2-3; D gene ambiguous. Per germline, CDR1 SGHTA and CDR2 FQGTGA. The CDR3 has 14 residues. Trimming removed 5 bases from V and 4 bases from J, with 13 bases in between.

This clonotype was detected many times. The CDR3 nucleotides are TGTGCCTGGAGTGGGGGGGTGGGAAACATTCAGTACTTC. It yields the protein CAWSGGVGNIQYF. V and J are TRBV30 and TRBJ2-4, with D perhaps matching TRBD2 (6 bases). The CDR3 length is 13 residues. Trimming removed 1 base from V and 6 bases from J, with 10 bases in between. Germline V gene sequence: CDR1 GTSNPN, CDR2 SVGIG (reference sequence).

About this clonotype: Because the CDR3 is missing its conserved closing phenylalanine or tryptophan, this is likely a read error. This sequence joins TRBV28 and TRBJ1-1; a possible D gene is TRBD1 (5 bases). Germline values: CDR1 MDHEN, CDR2 SYDVKM. Trimming cost V 4 bases and J 0 bases, with 15 bases left between them. The CDR3 sequence is 16 residues long. CDR3 sequence reads: CASSSEQGAMNTEAFL. The CDR3 DNA is TGTGCCAGCAGTTCCGAGCAAGGGGCTATGAACACTGAAGCTTTCCTT.

In the case of this clonotype: The conserved closing phenylalanine or tryptophan is absent in this CDR3, likely reflecting a read error. The DNA is left out, because the CDR3 cannot be placed on it with certainty; the CDR3 is given as TCRdb lists it. The genes are TRBV2 and TRBJ1-1; the table's D call TRBD1 went unverified against the DNA. The germline V gene has CDR1 SNHLY and CDR2 FYNNEI. The length of the CDR3 is 15 amino acids, counting both ends. The CDR3 sequence: CASSYSGANLQEALL.

This clonotype is medium-sized within its sample. Here the CDR3 reads CASSLEANQPQHF. As DNA, the CDR3 is TGTGCCAGCAGTTTGGAGGCAAATCAGCCCCAGCATTTT. The chain is built from TRBV12-3 or TRBV12-4 and TRBJ1-5; D gene uncertain. V lost 3 bases and J lost 4, with 7 bases in between. This CDR3 has 13 residues.

This clonotype was observed once. This may come from a read error, since a much larger clone is one base off. The chain uses TRBV5-5 and TRBJ2-5; perhaps TRBD1 as D (5 bases). Germline V gene sequence: CDR1 SGHKS, CDR2 YYEKEE (reference sequence). This CDR3 spans 14 amino acids. The chain's CDR3 is CARSSRTAGETQYF. CDR3 DNA: TGTGCCAGAAGCTCCAGGACGGCAGGGGAGACCCAGTACTTC.

By proportion, this clonotype is medium-sized. This rearrangement joins TRBV20-1 to TRBJ1-6; the D is unclear. This CDR3 contains 18 residues. The germline V and J ends were trimmed by 2 bases and 0 bases, with 17 bases remaining between them. Germline values: CDR1 DFQATT, CDR2 SNEGSKA (reference sequence). The CDR3: CSARSWGTPGSYNSPLHF. The CDR3 DNA sequence: TGCAGTGCTAGATCGTGGGGAACCCCGGGCTCCTATAATTCACCCCTCCACTTT.

About this clonotype: Possible read error: a much larger clone is one base away. The conserved phenylalanine or tryptophan is not found at the CDR3 terminus, so this likely reflects a read error. The chain links TRBV6-1 to TRBJ2-2; D unclear. With 4 bases removed from V and 2 bases from J, the gap between germline ends came to 8 bases. Germline V lookup: CDR1 MNHNS, CDR2 SASEGT. This CDR3 has 14 residues. The CDR3 spells CASSALHNTGELFL. CDR3 sequence (DNA): TGTGCCAGCAGTGCGTTGCATAACACCGGGGAGCTGTTTCTT.